In its sample, the clone carrying this T cell receptor beta chain was seen a few times. What it binds is unknown. This sample was taken from a study of blood T cells in healthy people across ages. Study observations and caveats: Those diversity estimates obtained from one million T cells were thought to be underestimates. Aged donors had fewer naive CD4+ cells and lower diversity than long-lived donors.

V was cut by 6 bases and J by 3 bases, with 17 bases left in between. The germline V gene encodes CDR1 SGHTA and CDR2 FQGNSA. The CDR3 runs 15 residues. For the second PCR, which ran for roughly 6 to 11 cycles, a sample-barcoded 5' primer and a J-beta primer mix were used. Via MiXCR, TCRdb re-called the 5' RACE reads, giving one row per CDR3 protein. Of 1 million or so distinct CDR3 sequences listed, under 45% are singletons. The chain links TRBV7-2 to TRBJ1-2; D possibly corresponds to TRBD1 (5 bases). The sequenced sample consisted of blood. This sequence originates from a woman aged 60-75 years in good health. CDR3 residues: CASSSGQLGDYGYTF. CDR3 sequence (DNA): TGTGCCAGCAGTTCGGGGCAACTGGGGGACTATGGCTACACCTTC.